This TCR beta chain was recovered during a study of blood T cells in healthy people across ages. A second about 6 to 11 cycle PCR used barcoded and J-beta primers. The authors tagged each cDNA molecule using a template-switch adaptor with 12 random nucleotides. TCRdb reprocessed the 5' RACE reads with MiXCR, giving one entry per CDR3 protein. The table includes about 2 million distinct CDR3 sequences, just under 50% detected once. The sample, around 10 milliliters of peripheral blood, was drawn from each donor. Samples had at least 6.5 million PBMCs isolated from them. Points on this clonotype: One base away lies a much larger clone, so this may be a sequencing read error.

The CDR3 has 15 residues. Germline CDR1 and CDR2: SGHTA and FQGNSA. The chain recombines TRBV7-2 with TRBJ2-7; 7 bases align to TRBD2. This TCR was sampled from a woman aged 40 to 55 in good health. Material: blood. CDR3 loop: CAGSLAHSGLYEQYF. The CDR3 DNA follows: TGTGCCGGCAGCTTAGCGCATAGCGGGTTGTACGAGCAGTACTTC.